The entry below describes one TCR beta chain. This sample is drawn from a study of shared T cell receptors in the human thymus. Produced via immunoSEQ multiplex PCR; TCRdb's table is partial and in-frame only. The sample contains 500,000 to 550,000 clones, roughly 74% of which appear only once. Germline V CDR1 and CDR2: SGHTA, FQGNSA. There are 15 residues in the CDR3. V lost 4 bases and J lost 6; bases outside the gene matches: 7. The sample was also linked to a second study, of human thymus T cells. That work states: The study used thymus tissue resected during corrective heart surgery. Apparent skewing of V and J gene usage characterized both thymic and blood repertoires. Related studies found that unrelated individuals share highly overlapping thymic repertoires.

This chain joins TRBV7-2 and TRBJ2-7; 12 nucleotides match TRBD2. The sequencing input was thymocytes. The receptor was derived from a boy less than two years old with a congenital heart defect. CDR3 loop: CASSSRLAGEGEQYF. CDR3 coding DNA: TGTGCCAGCAGCTCAAGACTAGCGGGAGAGGGCGAGCAGTACTTC.